This T cell receptor (beta chain) comes out of a study of blood T cell repertoires in COVID-19. Study at large: Sites across the United States, Italy and Spain contributed samples from acute and convalescent COVID-19. T cells, B-cell-depleted T cells, or PBMCs provided the cDNA or gDNA that served as material.

Per germline, CDR1 SGHTA and CDR2 FQGNSA. The CDR3 runs to 15 residues. V was trimmed by 2 bases and J by 2 bases, leaving 10 bases between them. How the authors handled the data: Estimated nucleated cell counts came from reference gene primer amplification. Clones were sequenced by immunoSEQ multiplex PCR, and TCRdb holds only the in-frame ones, with some missing. The V and J calls and clone size are taken from that table; D and trimming were inferred from the DNA. This repertoire shows around 150,000 clones, 80% to 90% found once; its top ten account for roughly 3%. The J gene is TRBJ1-5, the V gene TRBV7-2, with D tentatively TRBD1 (5 bases). The TCR sequence derives from a man in his 70s with acute or convalescent COVID-19. The source material was peripheral blood. CDR3 nucleotide sequence: TGTGCCAGCAGCTTACAGGACAAAGGCAATCAGCCCCAGCATTTT. It translates to CASSLQDKGNQPQHF.